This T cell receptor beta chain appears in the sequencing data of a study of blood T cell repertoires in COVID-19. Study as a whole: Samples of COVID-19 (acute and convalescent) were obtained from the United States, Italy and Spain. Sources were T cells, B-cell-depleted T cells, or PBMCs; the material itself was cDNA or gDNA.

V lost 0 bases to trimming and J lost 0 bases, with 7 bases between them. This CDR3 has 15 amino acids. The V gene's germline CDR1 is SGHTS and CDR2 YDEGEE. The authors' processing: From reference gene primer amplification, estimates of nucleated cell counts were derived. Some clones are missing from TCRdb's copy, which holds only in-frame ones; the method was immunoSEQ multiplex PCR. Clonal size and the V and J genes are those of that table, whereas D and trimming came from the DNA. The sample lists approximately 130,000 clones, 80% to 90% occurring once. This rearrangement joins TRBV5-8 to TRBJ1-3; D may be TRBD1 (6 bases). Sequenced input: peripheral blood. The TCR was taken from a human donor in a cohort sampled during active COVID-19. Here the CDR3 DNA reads TGTGCCAGCAGCTTGGGAGGGGGCTCTGGAAACACCATATATTTT. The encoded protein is CASSLGGGSGNTIYF.